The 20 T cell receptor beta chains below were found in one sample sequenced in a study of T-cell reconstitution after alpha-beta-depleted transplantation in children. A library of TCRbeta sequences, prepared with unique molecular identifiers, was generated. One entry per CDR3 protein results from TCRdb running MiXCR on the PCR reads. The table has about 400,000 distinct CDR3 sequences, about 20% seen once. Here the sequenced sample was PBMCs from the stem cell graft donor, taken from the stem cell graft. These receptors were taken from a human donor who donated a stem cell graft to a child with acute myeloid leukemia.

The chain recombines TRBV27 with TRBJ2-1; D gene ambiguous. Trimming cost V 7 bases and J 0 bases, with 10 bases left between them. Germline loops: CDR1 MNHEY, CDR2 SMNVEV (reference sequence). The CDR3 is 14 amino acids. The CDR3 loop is CASISASSYNEQFF. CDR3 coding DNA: TGTGCCAGCATATCGGCCAGCTCCTACAATGAGCAGTTCTTC.

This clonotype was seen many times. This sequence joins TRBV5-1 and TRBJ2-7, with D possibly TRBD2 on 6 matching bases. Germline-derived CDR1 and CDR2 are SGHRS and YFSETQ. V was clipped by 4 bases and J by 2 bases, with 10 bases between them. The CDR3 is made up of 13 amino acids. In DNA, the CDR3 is TGCGCCAGCAGCGCGGGACTTACCTACGAGCAGTACTTC. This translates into CASSAGLTYEQYF.

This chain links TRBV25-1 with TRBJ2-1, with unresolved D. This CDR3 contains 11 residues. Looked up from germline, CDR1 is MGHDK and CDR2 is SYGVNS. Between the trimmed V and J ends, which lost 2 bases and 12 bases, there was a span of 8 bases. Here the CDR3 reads CASSEKWSQFF. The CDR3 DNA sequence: TGTGCCAGCAGTGAAAAGTGGTCGCAGTTCTTC.

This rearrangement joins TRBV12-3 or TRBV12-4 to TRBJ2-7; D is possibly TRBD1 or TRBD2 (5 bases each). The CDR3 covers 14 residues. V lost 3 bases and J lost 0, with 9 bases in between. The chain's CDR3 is CASSFGGFSYEQYF. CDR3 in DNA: TGTGCCAGCAGTTTTGGGGGTTTCTCCTACGAGCAGTACTTC.

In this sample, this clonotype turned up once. The CDR3 is CASSLVPEVPNYEQYF. CDR3 in DNA: TGCGCCAGCAGCTTGGTCCCGGAGGTACCCAATTACGAGCAGTACTTC. The rearrangement joins TRBV5-1 to TRBJ2-7, with TRBD2 as a possible D gene (5 bases). CDR1 and CDR2 (germline): SGHRS, YFSETQ. This CDR3 comprises 16 residues. Trimming cost V 0 bases and J 4 bases, with 17 bases left between them.

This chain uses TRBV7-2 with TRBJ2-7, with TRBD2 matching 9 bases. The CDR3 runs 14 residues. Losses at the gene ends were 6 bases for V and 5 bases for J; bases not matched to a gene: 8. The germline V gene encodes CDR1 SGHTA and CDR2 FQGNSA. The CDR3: CASSGIAGVHEQYF. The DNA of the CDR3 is TGTGCCAGCAGTGGTATAGCGGGAGTCCACGAGCAGTACTTC.

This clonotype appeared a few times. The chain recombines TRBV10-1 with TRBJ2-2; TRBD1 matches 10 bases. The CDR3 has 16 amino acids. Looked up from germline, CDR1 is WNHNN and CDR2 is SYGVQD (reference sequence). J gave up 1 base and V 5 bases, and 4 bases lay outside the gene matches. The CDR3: CASSRQGAENTGELFF. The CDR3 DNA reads TGCGCCAGCAGTAGACAGGGGGCTGAGAACACCGGGGAGCTGTTTTTT.

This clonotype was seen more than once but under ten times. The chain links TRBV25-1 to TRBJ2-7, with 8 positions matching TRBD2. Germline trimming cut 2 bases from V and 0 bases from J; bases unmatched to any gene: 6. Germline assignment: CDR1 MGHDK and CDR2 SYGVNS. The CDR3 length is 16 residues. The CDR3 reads CASSEAASGSSYEQYF. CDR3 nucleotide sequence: TGTGCCAGCAGTGAAGCAGCTAGCGGGTCCTCCTACGAGCAGTACTTC.

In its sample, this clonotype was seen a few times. CDR3 loop: CASRPGVEGSYGYTF. As DNA, the CDR3 is TGTGCCAGCAGACCCGGGGTGGAGGGCAGCTATGGCTACACCTTC. The rearrangement links TRBV28 to TRBJ1-2; D unclear. Germline CDR1 is MDHEN and CDR2 is SYDVKM. V lost 6 bases and J lost 4, with 18 bases in between. The CDR3 spans 15 residues.

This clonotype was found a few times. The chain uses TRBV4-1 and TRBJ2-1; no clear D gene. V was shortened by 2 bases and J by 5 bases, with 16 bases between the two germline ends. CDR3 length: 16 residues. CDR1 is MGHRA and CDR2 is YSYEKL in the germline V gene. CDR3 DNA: TGCGCCAGCAGCCAACCATTAAAGGCGAGAAACAATGAGCAGTTCTTC. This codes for CASSQPLKARNNEQFF.

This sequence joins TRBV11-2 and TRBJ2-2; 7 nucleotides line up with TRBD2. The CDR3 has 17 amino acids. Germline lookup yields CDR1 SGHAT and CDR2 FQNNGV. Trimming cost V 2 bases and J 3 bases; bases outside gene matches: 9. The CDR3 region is CASSLIGTNIHTGELFF. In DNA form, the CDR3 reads TGTGCCAGCAGCTTAATCGGGACTAATATTCACACCGGGGAGCTGTTTTTT.

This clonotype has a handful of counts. This chain's CDR3 is CASRRTGQETQYF. The CDR3 nucleotides read TGTGCCAGCAGAAGGACAGGGCAAGAGACCCAGTACTTC. The V gene is TRBV12-3 or TRBV12-4, the J gene TRBJ2-5; TRBD1 matches 8 bases. V lost 6 bases, J lost 2 bases, and 2 bases stayed unmatched. This CDR3 is 13 amino acids long.

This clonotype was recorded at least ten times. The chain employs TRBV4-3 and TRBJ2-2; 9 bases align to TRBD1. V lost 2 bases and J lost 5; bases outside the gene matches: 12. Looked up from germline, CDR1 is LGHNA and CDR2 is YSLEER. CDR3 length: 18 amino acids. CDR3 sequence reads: CASSQWGQGGFGTGELFF. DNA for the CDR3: TGCGCCAGCAGCCAATGGGGACAGGGCGGTTTCGGAACCGGGGAGCTGTTTTTT.

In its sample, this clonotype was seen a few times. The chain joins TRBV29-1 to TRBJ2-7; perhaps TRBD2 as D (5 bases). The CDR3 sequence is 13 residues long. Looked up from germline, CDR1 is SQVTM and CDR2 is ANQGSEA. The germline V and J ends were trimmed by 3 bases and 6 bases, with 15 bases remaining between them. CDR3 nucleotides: TGCAGCGTTGACCGCGCGGGCGGCAGCGAGCAGTACTTC. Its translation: CSVDRAGGSEQYF.

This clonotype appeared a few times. The CDR3 DNA is TGTGCCAGCAGCCCGGGATCAATTAGCGGGAGGCCCTACAATGAGCAGTTCTTC. Translation gives CASSPGSISGRPYNEQFF. This chain uses TRBV7-6 with TRBJ2-1; TRBD2 matches 10 bases. CDR3 length: 18 amino acids. Germline V CDR1 and CDR2: SGHVS, FNYEAQ. The J segment lost 2 bases and the V segment lost 5 bases, leaving 12 bases of the junction unmatched.

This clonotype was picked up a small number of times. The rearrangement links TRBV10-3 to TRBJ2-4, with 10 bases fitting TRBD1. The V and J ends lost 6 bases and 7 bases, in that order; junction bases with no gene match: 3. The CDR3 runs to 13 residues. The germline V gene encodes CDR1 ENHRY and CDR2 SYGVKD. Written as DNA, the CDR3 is TGTGCCATCAGCGCGGGACAGGGGAACATTCAGTACTTC. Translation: CAISAGQGNIQYF.

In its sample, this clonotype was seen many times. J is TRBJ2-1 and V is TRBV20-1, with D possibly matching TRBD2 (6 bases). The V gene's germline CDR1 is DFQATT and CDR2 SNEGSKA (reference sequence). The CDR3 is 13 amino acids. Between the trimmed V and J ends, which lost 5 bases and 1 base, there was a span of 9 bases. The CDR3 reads CSALAVSYNEQFF. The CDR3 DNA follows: TGCAGTGCTTTAGCGGTGTCCTACAATGAGCAGTTCTTC.

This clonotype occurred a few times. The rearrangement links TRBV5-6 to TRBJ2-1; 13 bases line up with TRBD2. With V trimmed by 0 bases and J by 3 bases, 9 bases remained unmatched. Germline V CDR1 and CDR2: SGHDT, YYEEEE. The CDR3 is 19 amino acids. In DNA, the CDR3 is TGTGCCAGCAGCTTGGGAGGACTAGCGGGAGTCTATGGCTACAATGAGCAGTTCTTC. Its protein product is CASSLGGLAGVYGYNEQFF.

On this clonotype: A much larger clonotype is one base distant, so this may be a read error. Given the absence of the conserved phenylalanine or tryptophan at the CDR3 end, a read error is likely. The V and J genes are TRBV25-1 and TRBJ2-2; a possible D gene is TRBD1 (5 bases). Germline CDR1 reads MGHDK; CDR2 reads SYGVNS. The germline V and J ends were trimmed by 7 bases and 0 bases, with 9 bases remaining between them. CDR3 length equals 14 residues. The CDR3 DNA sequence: TGTGCCAGCACCCCAGGGTCGAACACCGGGGAGCTGTTTGTT. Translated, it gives CASTPGSNTGELFV.

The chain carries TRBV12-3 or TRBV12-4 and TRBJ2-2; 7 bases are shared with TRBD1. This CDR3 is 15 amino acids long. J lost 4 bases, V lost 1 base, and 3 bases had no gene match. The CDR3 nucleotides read TGTGCCAGCAGTTTAGGGGGACAGATCACCGGGGAGCTGTTTTTT. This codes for CASSLGGQITGELFF.